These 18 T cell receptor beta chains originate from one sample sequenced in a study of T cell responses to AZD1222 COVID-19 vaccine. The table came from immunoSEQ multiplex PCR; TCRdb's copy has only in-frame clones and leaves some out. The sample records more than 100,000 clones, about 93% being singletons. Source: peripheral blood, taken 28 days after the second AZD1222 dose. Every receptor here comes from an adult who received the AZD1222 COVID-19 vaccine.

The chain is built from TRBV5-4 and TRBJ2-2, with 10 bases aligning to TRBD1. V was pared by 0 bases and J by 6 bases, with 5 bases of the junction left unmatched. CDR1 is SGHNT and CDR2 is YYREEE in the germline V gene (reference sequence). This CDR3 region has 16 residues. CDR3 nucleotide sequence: TGTGCCAGCAGCTTGGGGACAGGGGGGCAGCCCGGGGAGCTGTTTTTT. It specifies CASSLGTGGQPGELFF.

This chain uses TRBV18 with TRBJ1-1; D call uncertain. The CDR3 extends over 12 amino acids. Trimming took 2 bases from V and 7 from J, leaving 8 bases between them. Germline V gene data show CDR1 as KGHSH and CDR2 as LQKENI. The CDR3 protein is CASSPVEGEAFF. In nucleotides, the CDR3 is TGTGCCAGCTCACCAGTTGAGGGTGAAGCTTTCTTT.

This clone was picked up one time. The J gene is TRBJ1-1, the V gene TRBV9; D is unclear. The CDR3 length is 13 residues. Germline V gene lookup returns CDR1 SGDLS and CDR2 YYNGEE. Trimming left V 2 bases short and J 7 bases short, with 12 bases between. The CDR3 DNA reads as TGTGCCAGCAGCGTTAAATCGTACGGTGAAGCTTTCTTT. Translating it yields CASSVKSYGEAFF.

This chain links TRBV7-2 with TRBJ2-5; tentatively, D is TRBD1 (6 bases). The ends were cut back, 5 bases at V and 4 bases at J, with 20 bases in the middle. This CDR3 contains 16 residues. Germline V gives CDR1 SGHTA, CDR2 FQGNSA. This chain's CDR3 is CASSTGQWSQVETQYF. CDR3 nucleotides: TGTGCCAGCAGCACAGGACAGTGGTCACAAGTAGAGACCCAGTACTTC.

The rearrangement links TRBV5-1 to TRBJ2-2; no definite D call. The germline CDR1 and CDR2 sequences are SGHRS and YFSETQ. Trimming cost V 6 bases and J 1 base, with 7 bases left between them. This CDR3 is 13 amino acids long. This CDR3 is CASNGKNTGELFF. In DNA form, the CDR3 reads TGCGCCAGCAATGGCAAGAACACCGGGGAGCTGTTTTTT.

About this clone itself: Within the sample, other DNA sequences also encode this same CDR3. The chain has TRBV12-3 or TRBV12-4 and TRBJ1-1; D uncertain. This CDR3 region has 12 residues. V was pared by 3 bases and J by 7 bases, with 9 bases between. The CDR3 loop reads CASSLGRGEAFF. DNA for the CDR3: TGTGCCAGCAGTTTGGGCCGGGGTGAAGCTTTCTTT.

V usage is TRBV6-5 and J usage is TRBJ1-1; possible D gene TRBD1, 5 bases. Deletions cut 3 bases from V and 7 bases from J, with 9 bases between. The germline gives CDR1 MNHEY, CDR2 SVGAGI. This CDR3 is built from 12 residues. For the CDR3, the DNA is TGTGCCAGCAGTTATGGGGGATTTGAAGCTTTCTTT. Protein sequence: CASSYGGFEAFF.

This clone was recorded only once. The CDR3 region is CASSSLAGVGNEQFF. The DNA for the CDR3 is TGTGCCAGCAGTTCGCTAGCGGGAGTCGGCAATGAGCAGTTCTTC. The rearrangement links TRBV6-5 to TRBJ2-1; TRBD2 matches at 10 bases. With V trimmed by 4 bases and J by 6 bases, 6 bases remained unmatched. Germline lookup yields CDR1 MNHEY and CDR2 SVGAGI. The CDR3 has 15 residues.

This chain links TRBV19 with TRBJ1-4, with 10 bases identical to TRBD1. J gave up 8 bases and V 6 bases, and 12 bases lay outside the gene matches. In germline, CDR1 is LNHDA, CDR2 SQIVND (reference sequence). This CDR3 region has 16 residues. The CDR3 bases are TGTGCCAGTAGAAAGAGTCACCGGGACAGGGGCGAAAAACTGTTTTTT. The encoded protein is CASRKSHRDRGEKLFF.

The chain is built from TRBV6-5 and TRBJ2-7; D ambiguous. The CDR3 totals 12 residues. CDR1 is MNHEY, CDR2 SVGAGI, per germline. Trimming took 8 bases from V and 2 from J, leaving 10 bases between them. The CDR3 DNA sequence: TGTGCCAGCCAAGGACGGCCCTACGAGCAGTACTTC. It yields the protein CASQGRPYEQYF.

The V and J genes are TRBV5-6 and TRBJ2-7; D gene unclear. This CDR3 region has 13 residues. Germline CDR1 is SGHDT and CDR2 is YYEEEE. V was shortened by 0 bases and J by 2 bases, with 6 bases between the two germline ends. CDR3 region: CASSLATAYEQYF. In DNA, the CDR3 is TGTGCCAGCAGCTTGGCCACAGCCTACGAGCAGTACTTC.

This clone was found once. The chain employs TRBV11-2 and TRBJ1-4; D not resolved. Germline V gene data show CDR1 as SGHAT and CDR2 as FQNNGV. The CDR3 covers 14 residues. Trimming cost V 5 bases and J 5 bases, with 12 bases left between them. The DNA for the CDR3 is TGTGCCAGCAGCCCCGGACGGATAAATGAAAAACTGTTTTTT. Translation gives CASSPGRINEKLFF.

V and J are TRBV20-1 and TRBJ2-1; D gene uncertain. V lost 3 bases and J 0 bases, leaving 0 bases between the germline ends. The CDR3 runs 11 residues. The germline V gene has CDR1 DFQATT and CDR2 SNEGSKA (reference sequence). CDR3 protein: CSASSYNEQFF. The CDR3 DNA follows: TGCAGTGCTAGCTCCTACAATGAGCAGTTCTTC.

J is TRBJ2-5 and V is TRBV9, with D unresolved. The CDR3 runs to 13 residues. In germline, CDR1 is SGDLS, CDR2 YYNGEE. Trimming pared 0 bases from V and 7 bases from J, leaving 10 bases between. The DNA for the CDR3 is TGTGCCAGCAGCGTAGCTGGCGCCGGGACCCAGTACTTC. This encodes CASSVAGAGTQYF.

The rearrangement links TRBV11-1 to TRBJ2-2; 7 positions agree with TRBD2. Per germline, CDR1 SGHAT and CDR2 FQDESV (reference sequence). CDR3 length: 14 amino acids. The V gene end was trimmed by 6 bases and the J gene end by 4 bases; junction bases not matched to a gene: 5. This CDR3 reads CASSPGTITGELFF. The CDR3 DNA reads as TGTGCCAGCAGTCCCGGGACTATCACCGGGGAGCTGTTTTTT.

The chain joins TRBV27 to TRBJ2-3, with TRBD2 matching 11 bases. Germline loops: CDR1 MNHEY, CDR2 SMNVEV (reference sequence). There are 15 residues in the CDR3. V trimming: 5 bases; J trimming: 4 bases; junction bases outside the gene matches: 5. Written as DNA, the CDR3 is TGTGCCAGCAGTCTAACTAGCGGGAGCTCAGATACGCAGTATTTT. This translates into CASSLTSGSSDTQYF.

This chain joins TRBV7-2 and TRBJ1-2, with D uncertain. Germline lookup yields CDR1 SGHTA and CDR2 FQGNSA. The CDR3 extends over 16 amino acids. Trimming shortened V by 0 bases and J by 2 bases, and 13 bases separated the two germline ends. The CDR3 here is CASSLASAAQNYGYTF. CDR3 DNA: TGTGCCAGCAGCTTAGCATCGGCAGCGCAGAACTATGGCTACACCTTC.

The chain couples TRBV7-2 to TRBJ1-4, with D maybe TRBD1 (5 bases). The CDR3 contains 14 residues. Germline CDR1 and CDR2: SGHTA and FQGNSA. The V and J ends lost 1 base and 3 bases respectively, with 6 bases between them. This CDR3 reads CASSLGQPNEKLFF. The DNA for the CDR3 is TGTGCCAGCAGCTTAGGACAGCCTAATGAAAAACTGTTTTTT. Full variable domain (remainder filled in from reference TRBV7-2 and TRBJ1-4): GAGVSQSPSNKVTEKGKDVELRCDPISGHTALYWYRQSLGQGLEFLIYFQGNSAPDKSGLPSDRFSAERTGGSVSTLTIQRTQQEDSAVYLCASSLGQPNEKLFFGSGTQLSVL.